The clone carrying this TCR beta chain was detected a few times. Its antigen is still unknown. This entry is derived from a study of shared clonotypes between healthy human individuals. Study-level background: Each donor had three CD4 naive, three CD4 memory, two CD8 naive and one CD8 memory plate. Findings and caveats of the study: Clonotype sharing among donors likely depends on sequencing depth.

The V gene's germline CDR1 is KGHSH and CDR2 LQKENI. The V and J ends lost 6 bases and 2 bases respectively, with 11 bases between them. The CDR3 runs 15 residues. Over several immunoSEQ plates, each subset's genomic DNA was distributed in even portions. Sequencing used immunoSEQ multiplex PCR; TCRdb keeps in-frame clones, though not all of them. The sample lists 550,000 to 850,000 clones, roughly two thirds occurring once. The rearrangement joins TRBV18 to TRBJ2-6; D is unclear. The sequenced sample was memory CD4+ T cells sorted from blood. Noted subset: CD45RA-negative fraction. This TCR came from a woman aged 25 to 39 in good health. CDR3 coding DNA: TGTGCCAGCTCCCCGGTGGCAGCTGGGGCCAACGTCCTGACTTTC. Translating gives CASSPVAAGANVLTF.